The T cell receptor (beta chain) described here comes from a study of blood T cell repertoires in COVID-19. Overall study context: Some COVID-19 samples were acute and others convalescent; all came from the United States, Italy and Spain. Sample material is recorded as cDNA or gDNA derived from T cells, B-cell-depleted T cells, or PBMCs.

This clone was recorded once. With V trimmed by 2 bases and J by 3 bases, 9 bases remained unmatched. The CDR3 consists of 18 residues. Germline loops: CDR1 MNHEY, CDR2 SMNVEV (reference sequence). The method was immunoSEQ multiplex PCR; TCRdb's version includes in-frame clones alone and lacks a portion of them. The sample records around 100,000 clones, roughly 91% being singletons. Input material: peripheral blood. The clonotype was recovered from a human donor in a cohort sampled during active COVID-19. J is TRBJ2-2 and V is TRBV27; 10 bases fit TRBD2. The CDR3 loop reads CASSLRVSTSGYTGELFF. DNA of the CDR3: TGTGCCAGCAGTTTAAGAGTCTCGACTAGCGGGTACACCGGGGAGCTGTTTTTT.